This is a list of T cell receptor beta chains from one sample in a study of cytomegalovirus exposure and HLA in healthy donors. Clones were sequenced by immunoSEQ multiplex PCR, and TCRdb holds only the in-frame ones, with some missing. The sample yields more than 150,000 clones, around 80% seen once. Sequenced: PBMCs. The source of these receptors is a woman under 40 in good health and CMV-seropositive. Both conserved end residues are part of each CDR3. Fields, in order: clone size, J gene, V gene, D gene, CDR3 DNA, CDR3 protein. D genes are given only for firm matches. Where a row states a size, it is once, few, many or the class of an expanded clone; other rows omit it.

abundance: NA
j_gene: TRBJ1-5
v_gene: TRBV7-9
d_gene: NA
CDR3nt: TGTGCCAGCAGCTGGACAGATAGCAATCAGCCCCAGCATTTT
CDR3aa: CASSWTDSNQPQHF

abundance: NA
j_gene: TRBJ1-2
v_gene: TRBV27
d_gene: NA
CDR3nt: TGTGCCAGCATATCAAGGGAGAATGGCTACACCTTC
CDR3aa: CASISRENGYTF

abundance: NA
j_gene: TRBJ2-1
v_gene: TRBV29-1
d_gene: TRBD1
CDR3nt: TGCAGCGTTGAAGAAGGGGGCTATGAGCAGTTCTTC
CDR3aa: CSVEEGGYEQFF

abundance: NA
j_gene: TRBJ2-3
v_gene: TRBV5-1
d_gene: TRBD2
CDR3nt: TGCGCCAGCAAGACTAGCGGGGGGACAGATACGCAGTATTTT
CDR3aa: CASKTSGGTDTQYF

abundance: NA
j_gene: TRBJ2-7
v_gene: TRBV10-3
d_gene: TRBD2
CDR3nt: TGTGCCATCAGCTCGGGACTAGCGGGCGGGTACGAGCAGTACTTC
CDR3aa: CAISSGLAGGYEQYF

abundance: NA
j_gene: TRBJ2-1
v_gene: TRBV30
d_gene: TRBD1
CDR3nt: TGTGCCTGGAGTGTTATTCGGACAGGGGATTTGGGGGATATAAACCGTGAGCAGTTCTTC
CDR3aa: CAWSVIRTGDLGDINREQFF

abundance: NA
j_gene: TRBJ2-3
v_gene: TRBV5-1
d_gene: NA
CDR3nt: TGCGCCAGCAGCTTGGTGGGCGGGGGCGCAGATACGCAGTATTTT
CDR3aa: CASSLVGGGADTQYF

abundance: few
j_gene: TRBJ1-4
v_gene: TRBV11-2
d_gene: NA
CDR3nt: TGTGCCAGCAGCTTAGGCGGACAGGAAAAACTGTTTTTT
CDR3aa: CASSLGGQEKLFF

abundance: once
j_gene: TRBJ1-1
v_gene: TRBV6-1
d_gene: TRBD1
CDR3nt: TGTGCCAGCAGTGAAGCGGGGACAGGGCTGACTGAAGCTTTCTTT
CDR3aa: CASSEAGTGLTEAFF

abundance: NA
j_gene: TRBJ2-7
v_gene: TRBV19
d_gene: TRBD1
CDR3nt: TGTGCCAGTGGAGGGACAGGGTCCTACGAGCAGTACTTC
CDR3aa: CASGGTGSYEQYF

abundance: few
j_gene: TRBJ1-2
v_gene: TRBV7-9
d_gene: TRBD1
CDR3nt: TGTGCCAGCAGGAGCGGGGACAGGACCTATGGCTACACCTTC
CDR3aa: CASRSGDRTYGYTF

abundance: NA
j_gene: TRBJ2-2
v_gene: TRBV7-3
d_gene: TRBD2
CDR3nt: TGTGCCAGCAGCTTACTAGCGGGTGGCACCGGGGAGCTGTTTTTT
CDR3aa: CASSLLAGGTGELFF

abundance: few
j_gene: TRBJ2-7
v_gene: TRBV9
d_gene: TRBD1
CDR3nt: TGTGCCAGCAGCGTAGAAGCGGGACAGGGCTACGAGCAGTACTTC
CDR3aa: CASSVEAGQGYEQYF

abundance: few
j_gene: TRBJ1-1
v_gene: TRBV5-5
d_gene: NA
CDR3nt: TGTGCCAGCAGCTTGGAGCCGAACACTGAAGCTTTCTTT
CDR3aa: CASSLEPNTEAFF

abundance: NA
j_gene: TRBJ1-1
v_gene: TRBV5-4
d_gene: NA
CDR3nt: TGTGCCAGCAGCTTGCGTTCCAGGTTAAACACTGAAGCTTTCTTT
CDR3aa: CASSLRSRLNTEAFF

abundance: NA
j_gene: TRBJ2-1
v_gene: TRBV6-4
d_gene: TRBD2
CDR3nt: TGTGCCAGCAGTGTACTAGCGGGGACCAATGAGCAGTTCTTC
CDR3aa: CASSVLAGTNEQFF